This TCR beta chain was recorded in a study of cytomegalovirus exposure and HLA in healthy donors. Produced via immunoSEQ multiplex PCR; TCRdb's table is partial and in-frame only. The sample shows roughly 260,000 clones, roughly 89% of them seen only once. The CDR3 length is 18 residues. Germline V lookup: CDR1 LGHNA, CDR2 YSLEER. Trimming removed 0 bases from V and 6 bases from J; junction bases left unmatched: 13. The clonotype was recovered from a woman in her late teens or twenties in good health and CMV-seronegative. The sample taken for sequencing was PBMCs. The J gene is TRBJ2-1, the V gene TRBV4-3, with TRBD2 matching 8 bases. CDR3 loop: CASSQDSPLAGGSNEQFF. The DNA of the CDR3 is TGCGCCAGCAGCCAAGATTCGCCTCTCGCGGGGGGCAGCAATGAGCAGTTCTTC.